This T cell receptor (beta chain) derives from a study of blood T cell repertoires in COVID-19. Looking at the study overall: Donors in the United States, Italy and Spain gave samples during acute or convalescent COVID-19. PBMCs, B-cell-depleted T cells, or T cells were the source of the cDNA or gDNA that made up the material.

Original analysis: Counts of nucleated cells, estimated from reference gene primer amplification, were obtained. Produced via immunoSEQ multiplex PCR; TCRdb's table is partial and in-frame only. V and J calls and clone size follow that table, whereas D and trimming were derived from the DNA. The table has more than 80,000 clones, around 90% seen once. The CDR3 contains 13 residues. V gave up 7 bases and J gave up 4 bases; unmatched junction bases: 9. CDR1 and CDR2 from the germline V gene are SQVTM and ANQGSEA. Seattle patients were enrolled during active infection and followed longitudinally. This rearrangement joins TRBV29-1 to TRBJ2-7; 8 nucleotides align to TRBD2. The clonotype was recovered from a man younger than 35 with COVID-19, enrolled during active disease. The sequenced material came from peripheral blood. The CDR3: CSAALSGSYEQYF. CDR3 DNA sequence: TGCAGCGCTGCCCTGAGCGGGAGTTACGAGCAGTACTTC.